This T cell receptor beta chain was retrieved from a study of shared clonotypes between healthy human individuals. Turning to the study itself: Aged between 18 and 49, the donors were a couple of women and three men.

The V gene lost 7 bases and the J gene lost 1 base, with 13 bases spanning the gap. The CDR3 totals 13 residues. The germline gives CDR1 SQVTM, CDR2 ANQGSEA. Samples underwent the assay at deep level. Libraries were prepared by immunoSEQ multiplex PCR; TCRdb keeps only in-frame clonotypes and omits some of them. The table has about 490,000 clones, less than 80% seen once; the top ten hold 10% to 15%. The TCR sequence derives from a woman aged 35 to 49 in good health. Some clones in this sample may be carry-over from other donors' samples. Sequencing used PBMCs. V gene TRBV29-1 combines with J gene TRBJ1-1, with D perhaps matching TRBD1 (6 bases). The CDR3 here is CSGDRNPNTEAFF. CDR3 nucleotide sequence: TGCAGCGGCGACAGGAATCCGAACACTGAAGCTTTCTTT. The full variable domain, rest sourced from reference TRBV29-1 and TRBJ1-1, is SAVISQKPSRDICQRGTSLTIQCQVDSQVTMMFWYRQQPGQSLTLIATANQGSEATYESGFVIDKFPISRPNLTFSTLTVSNMSPEDSSIYLCSGDRNPNTEAFFGQGTRLTVV.